The 14 T cell receptor beta chains reported below all come from one sample, sequenced in a study of CD8+ T cells in alopecia areata. Isolated RNA was reverse transcribed into cDNA used as the sequencing template. TCRdb's table, derived via immunoSEQ multiplex PCR, lists solely in-frame clones and lacks some. This sample has about 140,000 clones; about 54% occur once, and the top ten carry approximately 4.3%. Sequencing was done on a sample of CD4+ T cells sorted from blood. These receptors were obtained from a human donor in good health.

The chain links TRBV28 to TRBJ2-7; TRBD2 matches at 9 bases. Germline V gene lookup returns CDR1 MDHEN and CDR2 SYDVKM. Trimming took 8 bases from V and 2 from J; bases not matched to a gene: 7. The CDR3 is made up of 14 amino acids. CDR3 residues: CASGLIAGAYEQYF. CDR3 nucleotides: TGTGCCAGCGGACTGATAGCGGGAGCCTACGAGCAGTACTTC.

The J gene is TRBJ2-7, the V gene TRBV4-2, with unresolved D. Trimming left V 0 bases short and J 1 base short, with 10 bases between. Germline V gives CDR1 LGHNA, CDR2 YNFKEQ. This CDR3 has 15 residues. CDR3 amino acids: CASSQEERPSYEQYF. CDR3 DNA sequence: TGTGCCAGCAGCCAAGAAGAGAGGCCATCCTACGAGCAGTACTTC.

The V and J genes are TRBV19 and TRBJ2-6; tentative D call: TRBD1 (5 bases). The length of the CDR3 is 16 residues. In germline, CDR1 is LNHDA, CDR2 SQIVND (reference sequence). V was clipped by 0 bases and J by 2 bases, with 8 bases between them. Written as DNA, the CDR3 is TGTGCCAGTAGTATAGATAAAGGGGCTGGGGCCAACGTCCTGACTTTC. Its translation: CASSIDKGAGANVLTF.

This chain joins TRBV6-5 and TRBJ2-7; possibly TRBD2 for D (5 bases). With 8 bases removed from V and 1 base from J, the gap between germline ends came to 6 bases. CDR1 is MNHEY, CDR2 SVGAGI, per germline. The CDR3 is 11 amino acids. The CDR3 is CASGGSYEQYF. The DNA of the CDR3 is TGTGCCAGCGGCGGGTCCTACGAGCAGTACTTC.

The rearrangement joins TRBV2 to TRBJ2-3; D is possibly TRBD2 (5 bases). V was pared by 2 bases and J by 11 bases, with 14 bases between. Germline V gene lookup returns CDR1 SNHLY and CDR2 FYNNEI. CDR3 size: 13 residues. CDR3 bases: TGTGCCAGCAGTGAATCGGCAGAGGGTATGCAGTATTTT. Translated, it gives CASSESAEGMQYF.

The J gene is TRBJ2-7, the V gene TRBV5-4; 8 nucleotides align to TRBD2. Per the germline V gene, CDR1 is SGHNT and CDR2 is YYREEE (reference sequence). Losses at the gene ends were 1 base for V and 0 bases for J; bases not matched to a gene: 3. The CDR3 loop spans 15 amino acids. This CDR3 is CASSLTSGHSYEQYF. CDR3 coding DNA: TGTGCCAGCAGCTTGACTAGCGGACACTCCTACGAGCAGTACTTC.

This clone was observed a handful of times. This chain uses TRBV7-9 with TRBJ2-4; D remains ambiguous. V dropped 1 base and J dropped 0 bases, with 10 bases sitting between them. The CDR3 has 16 amino acids. From germline, CDR1 is SEHNR and CDR2 FQNEAQ (reference sequence). The CDR3 DNA follows: TGTGCCAGCAGCTTAGGCGGCACAAGAGCCAAAAACATTCAGTACTTC. The encoded protein is CASSLGGTRAKNIQYF.

V gene TRBV29-1 combines with J gene TRBJ2-1; D is unclear. Germline CDR1 reads SQVTM; CDR2 reads ANQGSEA. The CDR3 spans 14 residues. The V gene lost 5 bases and the J gene lost 0 bases, with 11 bases spanning the gap. The CDR3: CSVHRRLSYNEQFF. In DNA, the CDR3 is TGCAGCGTTCACCGCCGGCTCTCCTACAATGAGCAGTTCTTC.

This clone was recorded at least ten times. This chain's CDR3 is CASSSTLPGTSGNNEQFF. DNA of the CDR3: TGTGCCAGCAGTTCCACCCTACCAGGGACTAGCGGTAACAATGAGCAGTTCTTC. V usage is TRBV27 and J usage is TRBJ2-1, with 11 positions matching TRBD2. Germline V CDR1 and CDR2: MNHEY, SMNVEV (reference sequence). V dropped 4 bases and J dropped 5; count of bases not matched to a gene: 13. This CDR3 has 18 residues.

The chain couples TRBV29-1 to TRBJ2-3; D unclear. Trimming pared 6 bases from V and 4 bases from J, leaving 11 bases between. The CDR3 extends over 12 amino acids. CDR1 is SQVTM and CDR2 is ANQGSEA in the germline V gene. The CDR3 nucleotides are TGCAGCGTGCCCTTTCTGGCAGATACGCAGTATTTT. Translation gives CSVPFLADTQYF.

This clone has a handful of counts. The V gene is TRBV19, the J gene TRBJ2-1; 10 nucleotides align to TRBD2. CDR3 length: 18 amino acids. Unmatched junction bases numbered 21, after V lost 10 bases and J lost 6 bases. The germline CDR1 and CDR2 sequences are LNHDA and SQIVND (reference sequence). The CDR3 DNA is TGTGCCATATCCCCTATTACTTTAGCGGGAGGCCCGTCCAATGAGCAGTTCTTC. Translating gives CAISPITLAGGPSNEQFF.

This clone turned up a few times. This chain uses TRBV6-5 with TRBJ2-1, with D possibly TRBD2 on 5 matching bases. Germline V lookup: CDR1 MNHEY, CDR2 SVGAGI. The CDR3 sequence is 14 residues long. Trimming removed 6 bases at V and 5 bases at J, with 14 bases between. The DNA of the CDR3 is TGTGCCAGCAGGGTAAGCGGACGGAACAATGAGCAGTTCTTC. It yields the protein CASRVSGRNNEQFF.

This clone has only a few counts. The chain combines TRBV9 with TRBJ2-7, with 10 positions matching TRBD2. V lost 0 bases and J lost 6; bases outside the gene matches: 6. The CDR3 loop spans 15 amino acids. Germline V gene lookup returns CDR1 SGDLS and CDR2 YYNGEE. In DNA, the CDR3 is TGTGCCAGCAGCGTAGAGGCTAGCGGGAGTGTCGAGCAGTACTTC. Its protein is CASSVEASGSVEQYF.

This clone was observed a few times. This chain joins TRBV29-1 and TRBJ1-3, with D possibly matching TRBD1 (5 bases). V lost 4 bases, J lost 0 bases, and 16 bases lay in between. Germline CDR1 is SQVTM and CDR2 is ANQGSEA. There are 16 residues in the CDR3. The CDR3 bases are TGCAGCGTTGTGCGAACTGGGGCCAGCTCTGGAAACACCATATATTTT. This gives the protein CSVVRTGASSGNTIYF. Together with reference TRBV29-1 and TRBJ1-3, the CDR3 gives the full variable domain: SAVISQKPSRDICQRGTSLTIQCQVDSQVTMMFWYRQQPGQSLTLIATANQGSEATYESGFVIDKFPISRPNLTFSTLTVSNMSPEDSSIYLCSVVRTGASSGNTIYFGEGSWLTVV.